These 7 T cell receptor beta chains were all obtained from the same sample, sequenced in a study of blood T cell repertoires in COVID-19. Some clones are missing from TCRdb's copy, which holds only in-frame ones; the method was immunoSEQ multiplex PCR. The data contain some 240,000 clones, 84% of them seen just once; the ten biggest clones take up about 1.5%. The sample comprised peripheral blood. All receptors derive from a woman aged 40 to 50 who had recovered from COVID-19.

The chain links TRBV11-2 to TRBJ2-1, with 8 positions matching TRBD1. The CDR3 has 13 amino acids. V shed 7 bases, J shed 6 bases, and the junction held 5 bases outside the gene matches. From germline, CDR1 is SGHAT and CDR2 FQNNGV. This CDR3 is CASNRDRGNEQFF. The CDR3 nucleotides are TGTGCCAGCAACCGTGACAGGGGCAATGAGCAGTTCTTC.

The genes are TRBV2 and TRBJ2-5, with 15 bases identical to TRBD2. The V segment lost 4 bases and the J segment 5 bases; nucleotides outside the gene matches: 2. The CDR3 has 15 amino acids. In germline, CDR1 is SNHLY, CDR2 FYNNEI. Written as DNA, the CDR3 is TGTGCCAGCAGTGGGACTAGCGGGGGGGCTGAGACCCAGTACTTC. Amino acids: CASSGTSGGAETQYF.

CDR3 in amino acids: CASSFGTGGTGTEAFF. The CDR3 DNA sequence: TGTGCCAGCAGCTTTGGGACAGGGGGGACGGGTACTGAAGCTTTCTTT. This chain connects TRBV5-6 to TRBJ1-1, with 11 bases fitting TRBD1. The CDR3 has 16 amino acids. Germline trimming cut 2 bases from V and 5 bases from J; bases unmatched to any gene: 8. Per the germline V gene, CDR1 is SGHDT and CDR2 is YYEEEE.

The chain combines TRBV18 with TRBJ1-1; D may be TRBD1 (6 bases). The CDR3 consists of 15 residues. Trimming left V 4 bases short and J 4 bases short, with 16 bases between. The germline CDR1 and CDR2 sequences are KGHSH and LQKENI. The CDR3 sequence: CASSRGGQASTEAFF. For the CDR3, the DNA is TGTGCCAGCTCACGGGGGGGGCAGGCAAGCACTGAAGCTTTCTTT.

This clone was picked up one time. The chain employs TRBV5-5 and TRBJ1-4; D is undetermined. CDR3 length: 15 amino acids. CDR1 and CDR2 (germline): SGHKS, YYEKEE (reference sequence). V gave up 4 bases and J gave up 8 bases, with 18 bases separating them. As DNA, the CDR3 is TGTGCCAGCAGCCAAGCACATTCGACGGGAGAAAAACTGTTTTTT. Amino acid sequence: CASSQAHSTGEKLFF.

This chain joins TRBV14 and TRBJ1-4; D is possibly TRBD1 (5 bases). There are 16 residues in the CDR3. The V gene's germline CDR1 is SGHDN and CDR2 FVKESK. V dropped 0 bases and J dropped 8 bases, with 16 bases sitting between them. CDR3 DNA: TGTGCCAGCAGCCAAGATCAAATGGGGGGACGGGAAAAACTGTTTTTT. It is translated as CASSQDQMGGREKLFF.

The rearrangement joins TRBV29-1 to TRBJ2-5; D remains unclear. The germline gives CDR1 SQVTM, CDR2 ANQGSEA. V lost 5 bases and J lost 3, with 4 bases in between. This CDR3 is built from 10 residues. CDR3 nucleotide sequence: TGCAGCGTTCTAGAAGAGACCCAGTACTTC. Amino acids: CSVLEETQYF.